In its sample, the clone carrying this T cell receptor beta chain was seen once. In the PCR, 60 Vbeta and 13 Jbeta primers were used. The protocol was immunoSEQ multiplex PCR, while the TCRdb copy is restricted to in-frame clones and leaves out a portion. The sample includes under 250,000 clones, 70% to 85% of them seen just once. The data stem from a study of cytomegalovirus exposure and HLA in healthy donors. The junction had 5 bases not matched to a gene; V was cut back by 5 bases and J by 2 bases. The CDR3 spans 14 residues. Germline V gene sequence: CDR1 SGHKS, CDR2 YYEKEE (reference sequence). V and J are TRBV5-5 and TRBJ2-3, with 7 bases fitting TRBD1. The receptor was derived from a male donor in good health and CMV-seronegative. Sequencing was performed on PBMCs. The CDR3 DNA follows: TGTGCCAGCAGTCTAGGGGGCCTCACAGATACGCAGTATTTT. It translates to CASSLGGLTDTQYF.